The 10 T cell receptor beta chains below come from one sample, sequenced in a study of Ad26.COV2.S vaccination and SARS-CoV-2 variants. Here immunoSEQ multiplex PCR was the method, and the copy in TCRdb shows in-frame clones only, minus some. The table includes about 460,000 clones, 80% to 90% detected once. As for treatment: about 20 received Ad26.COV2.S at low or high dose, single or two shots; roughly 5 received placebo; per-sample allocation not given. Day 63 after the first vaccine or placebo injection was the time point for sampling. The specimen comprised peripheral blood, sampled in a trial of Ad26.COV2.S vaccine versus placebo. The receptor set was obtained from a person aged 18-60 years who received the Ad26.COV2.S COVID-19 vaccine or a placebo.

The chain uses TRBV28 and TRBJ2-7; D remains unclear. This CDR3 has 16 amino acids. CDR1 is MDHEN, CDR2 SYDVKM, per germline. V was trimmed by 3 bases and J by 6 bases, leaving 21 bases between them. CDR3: CASSFEGFGRPIEQYF. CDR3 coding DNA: TGTGCCAGCAGTTTTGAAGGGTTCGGGCGCCCGATCGAGCAGTACTTC.

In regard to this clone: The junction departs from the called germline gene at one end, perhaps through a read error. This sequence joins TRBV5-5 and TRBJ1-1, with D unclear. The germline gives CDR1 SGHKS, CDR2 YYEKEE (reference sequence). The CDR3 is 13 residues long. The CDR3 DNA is TGTGCCAGCAACTTGGGATCGAACACTGAAGCTTTCTTT. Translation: CASNLGSNTEAFF.

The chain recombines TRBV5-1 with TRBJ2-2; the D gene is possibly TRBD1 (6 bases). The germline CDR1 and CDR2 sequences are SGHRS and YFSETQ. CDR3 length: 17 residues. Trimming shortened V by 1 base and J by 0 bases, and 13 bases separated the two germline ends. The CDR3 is CASSLQGLPPNTGELFF. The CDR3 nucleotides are TGCGCCAGCAGCTTGCAGGGGCTGCCCCCGAACACCGGGGAGCTGTTTTTT.

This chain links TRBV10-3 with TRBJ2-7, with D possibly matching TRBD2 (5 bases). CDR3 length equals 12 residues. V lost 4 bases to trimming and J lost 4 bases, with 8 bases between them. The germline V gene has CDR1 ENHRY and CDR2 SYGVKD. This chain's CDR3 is CAISGTGYEQYF. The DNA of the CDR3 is TGTGCCATCAGTGGAACGGGGTACGAGCAGTACTTC.

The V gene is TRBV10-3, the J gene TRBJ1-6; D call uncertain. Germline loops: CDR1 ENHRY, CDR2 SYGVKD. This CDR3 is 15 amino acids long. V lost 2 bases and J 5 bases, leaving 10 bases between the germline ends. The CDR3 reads CAISEGQSNNSPLHF. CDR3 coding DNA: TGTGCCATCAGTGAGGGTCAGTCGAATAATTCACCCCTCCACTTT.

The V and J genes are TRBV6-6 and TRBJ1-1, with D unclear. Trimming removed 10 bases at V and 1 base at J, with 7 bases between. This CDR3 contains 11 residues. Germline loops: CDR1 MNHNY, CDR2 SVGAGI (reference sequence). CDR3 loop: CAIQANTEAFF. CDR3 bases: TGTGCCATCCAGGCGAACACTGAAGCTTTCTTT.

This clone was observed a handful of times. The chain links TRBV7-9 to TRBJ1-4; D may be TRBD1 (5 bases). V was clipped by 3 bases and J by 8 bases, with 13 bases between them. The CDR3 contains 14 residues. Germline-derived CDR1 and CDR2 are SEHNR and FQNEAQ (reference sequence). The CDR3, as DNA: TGTGCCAGCAGCTTTGGCAGGGAGGGGGAAAAACTGTTTTTT. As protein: CASSFGREGEKLFF. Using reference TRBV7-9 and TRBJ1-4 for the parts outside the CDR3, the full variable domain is DTGVSQNPRHKITKRGQNVTFRCDPISEHNRLYWYRQTLGQGPEFLTYFQNEAQLEKSRLLSDRFSAERPKGSFSTLEIQRTEQGDSAMYLCASSFGREGEKLFFGSGTQLSVL.

As DNA, the CDR3 is TGTGCCAGCAGCCCGAGACTTAACTATGGCTACACCTTC. It specifies CASSPRLNYGYTF. The chain has TRBV6-5 and TRBJ1-2; D gene unclear. Trimming pared 6 bases from V and 1 base from J, leaving 9 bases between. CDR3 size: 13 residues. Germline V gives CDR1 MNHEY, CDR2 SVGAGI.

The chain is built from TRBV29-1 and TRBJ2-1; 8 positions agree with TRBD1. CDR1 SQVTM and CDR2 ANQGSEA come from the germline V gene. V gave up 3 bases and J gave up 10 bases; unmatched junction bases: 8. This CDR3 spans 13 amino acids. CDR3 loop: CSVDGQGVGEQFF. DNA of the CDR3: TGCAGCGTTGACGGACAGGGCGTCGGAGAGCAGTTCTTC.

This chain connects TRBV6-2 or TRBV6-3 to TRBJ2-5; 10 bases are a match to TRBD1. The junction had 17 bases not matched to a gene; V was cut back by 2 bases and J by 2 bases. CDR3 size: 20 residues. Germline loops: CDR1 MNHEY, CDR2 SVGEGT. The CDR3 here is CASSYPNPTRDRGQQETQYF. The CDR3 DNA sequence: TGTGCCAGCAGTTACCCGAACCCCACACGGGACAGGGGACAACAAGAGACCCAGTACTTC.